Listed here is a single T cell receptor beta chain. Repertoires were generated with immunoSEQ multiplex PCR, while TCRdb's copy carries only in-frame clones and drops some. The table has approximately 260,000 clones, around 83% seen once. This sample is drawn from a study of blood T cell repertoires in COVID-19. Study-wide background: T cells, B-cell-depleted T cells, or PBMCs provided the cDNA or gDNA that served as material.

Sample: peripheral blood. This clonotype was obtained from a woman in her fifties or sixties with active or convalescent COVID-19.

CDR3 amino acids: CASSLRVSGGEQYF. The CDR3 DNA follows: TGTGCCAGCAGCTTGCGAGTGTCCGGGGGCGAGCAGTACTTC. The chain employs TRBV5-4 and TRBJ2-7; D might be TRBD2 (6 bases). Germline V CDR1 and CDR2: SGHNT, YYREEE (reference sequence). The CDR3 runs 14 residues. Trimming removed 1 base from V and 6 bases from J, with 14 bases in between.